What follows are 31 T cell receptor beta chains derived from one specimen sequenced in a study of CD8+CD57+ T cells in acquired aplastic anemia. Genomic DNA, the template, was used for profiling of the TCR beta VDJ and CDR3. Using its own MiXCR run on the reads, TCRdb lists one record per CDR3 protein. The sample lists tens of thousands of distinct CDR3 sequences, 63% seen once, with 45% to 75% in the top ten. Patients selected for sequencing had displayed CD8+CD57+ cell expansion by flow cytometry. Sequenced input: sorted CD4+, CD8+, or CD8+CD57+ T cells (not recorded which) from PBMCs. The receptor source for this set is a human donor with aplastic anemia.

There are many counts of this clonotype. The rearrangement uses TRBV9 and TRBJ1-6; D call uncertain. The ends were cut back, 4 bases at V and 10 bases at J, with 12 bases in the middle. Germline V gene lookup returns CDR1 SGDLS and CDR2 YYNGEE. CDR3 size: 13 residues. The CDR3 spells CASSPGLNSPLHF. In nucleotides, the CDR3 is TGTGCCAGCAGCCCCGGGTTGAACTCACCCCTCCACTTT.

This chain links TRBV20-1 with TRBJ2-3, with D possibly TRBD2 on 5 matching bases. With 0 bases removed from V and 8 bases from J, the gap between germline ends came to 6 bases. The CDR3 loop spans 11 amino acids. Germline assignment: CDR1 DFQATT and CDR2 SNEGSKA (reference sequence). The CDR3 is CSAREEGTQYF. The CDR3 nucleotides read TGCAGTGCTAGAGAAGAGGGTACGCAGTATTTT.

Here the CDR3 reads CSAAPGLTNEKLFF. In nucleotides, the CDR3 is TGCAGTGCAGCACCGGGATTGACTAATGAAAAACTGTTTTTT. This rearrangement joins TRBV20-1 to TRBJ1-4, with D uncertain. The CDR3 contains 14 residues. The V end was cut by 6 bases, the J end by 2 bases, with 13 bases between. Germline values: CDR1 DFQATT, CDR2 SNEGSKA (reference sequence).

This chain links TRBV19 with TRBJ1-2, with 7 bases aligning to TRBD1. Germline CDR1 LNHDA, CDR2 SQIVND (reference sequence). The length of the CDR3 is 14 residues. J gave up 4 bases and V 6 bases, and 8 bases lay outside the gene matches. CDR3 DNA: TGTGCCAGTAGCCCTCAGGGGGTGTCCTATGGCTACACCTTC. Residues: CASSPQGVSYGYTF.

The V gene is TRBV9, the J gene TRBJ2-3; no reliable D call. CDR3 size: 14 residues. CDR1 and CDR2 from the germline V gene are SGDLS and YYNGEE. Trimming removed 7 bases at V and 0 bases at J, with 12 bases between. CDR3 coding DNA: TGTGCCAGCGGCTCGGTACCTAGCACAGATACGCAGTATTTT. It encodes CASGSVPSTDTQYF.

The rearrangement links TRBV29-1 to TRBJ1-2; 7 bases fit TRBD1. There are 14 residues in the CDR3. The ends lost 3 bases at V and 6 bases at J; junction bases unmatched: 10. The germline V gene has CDR1 SQVTM and CDR2 ANQGSEA. CDR3 sequence: CSVDPGEGADGYTF. The CDR3 nucleotides are TGCAGCGTTGATCCTGGGGAGGGGGCTGATGGCTACACCTTC. The full variable domain, rest sourced from reference TRBV29-1 and TRBJ1-2, is SAVISQKPSRDICQRGTSLTIQCQVDSQVTMMFWYRQQPGQSLTLIATANQGSEATYESGFVIDKFPISRPNLTFSTLTVSNMSPEDSSIYLCSVDPGEGADGYTFGSGTRLTVV.

The genes are TRBV12-3 or TRBV12-4 and TRBJ2-7, with 9 bases lining up with TRBD2. V lost 2 bases and J lost 6; bases outside the gene matches: 17. This CDR3 is built from 18 residues. CDR3: CASSLRLGGGAQLPEQYF. As DNA, the CDR3 is TGTGCCAGCAGTTTAAGGCTTGGCGGGGGGGCCCAGCTCCCCGAGCAGTACTTC.

This clonotype has just one count. The chain has TRBV25-1 and TRBJ2-7, with D perhaps TRBD1 (6 bases). V lost 6 bases and J lost 2, with 23 bases in between. Germline assignment: CDR1 MGHDK and CDR2 SYGVNS. The CDR3 runs 17 residues. The CDR3 DNA sequence: TGTGCCAGCAGCCAAGATCCAATGCGGGCAGGGGCCTACGAGCAGTACTTC. It specifies CASSQDPMRAGAYEQYF.

By share, this clonotype counts as medium-sized. The chain combines TRBV7-8 with TRBJ2-7; the D gene is possibly TRBD1 (6 bases). The germline V gene has CDR1 SGHVS and CDR2 FQNEAQ. The CDR3 has 13 amino acids. The ends were cut back, 7 bases at V and 3 bases at J, with 13 bases in the middle. The CDR3 nucleotides read TGTGCCAGCACCGACCAGGGACACTACGAGCAGTACTTC. Residues: CASTDQGHYEQYF.

The V call is TRBV7-2, the J call TRBJ2-7; D gene unclear. The CDR3 totals 13 residues. Germline assignment: CDR1 SGHTA and CDR2 FQGNSA. Trimming stripped 1 base from V and 2 bases from J, with 6 bases between. In nucleotides, the CDR3 is TGTGCCAGCAGCTTAGTTGGGGCCTACGAGCAGTACTTC. Its protein product is CASSLVGAYEQYF.

This chain uses TRBV6-5 with TRBJ2-5; the D is unclear. Germline V lookup: CDR1 MNHEY, CDR2 SVGAGI. Between the trimmed V and J ends, which lost 2 bases and 2 bases, there was a span of 15 bases. The CDR3 has 16 amino acids. The CDR3 loop reads CASSYAPSAGQETQYF. CDR3 bases: TGTGCCAGCAGTTACGCTCCCAGCGCCGGTCAAGAGACCCAGTACTTC.

The chain is built from TRBV2 and TRBJ2-3; D call uncertain. The germline gives CDR1 SNHLY, CDR2 FYNNEI. The CDR3 runs to 13 residues. V lost 3 bases to trimming and J lost 0 bases, with 4 bases between them. The CDR3: CASSDSSTDTQYF. The CDR3 nucleotides are TGTGCCAGCAGTGACTCAAGCACAGATACGCAGTATTTT.

By its share, this clonotype is medium-sized. The J gene is TRBJ1-2, the V gene TRBV25-1; possibly TRBD1 for D (5 bases). This CDR3 has 14 residues. CDR1 and CDR2 from the germline V gene are MGHDK and SYGVNS. The V gene lost 1 base and the J gene lost 2 bases, with 8 bases spanning the gap. This CDR3 is CASSELRDNYGYTF. DNA of the CDR3: TGTGCCAGCAGTGAATTAAGGGACAACTATGGCTACACCTTC.

In its sample, this clonotype was seen once. This CDR3 is CSVEKEYGYTF. The DNA of the CDR3 is TGCAGCGTTGAGAAGGAGTATGGCTACACCTTC. V is TRBV29-1 and J is TRBJ1-2, with D hard to call. V lost 3 bases and J lost 5, with 7 bases in between. The CDR3 has 11 residues. CDR1 and CDR2 (germline): SQVTM, ANQGSEA.

V usage is TRBV12-3 or TRBV12-4 and J usage is TRBJ2-1; a weak D match, TRBD1 (5 bases). The CDR3 covers 15 residues. Trimming stripped 6 bases from V and 9 bases from J, with 21 bases between. The chain's CDR3 is CASSPRPGPITEQFF. Here the CDR3 DNA reads TGTGCCAGCAGCCCCAGGCCAGGGCCGATCACTGAGCAGTTCTTC.

This clonotype showed up just a few times. This clone may be a read error of a much larger clone one base away. CDR3 sequence (DNA): TGTGCCACCGGAGCAGGTGACAATCAGCCCCAGCATTTT. It encodes CATGAGDNQPQHF. V usage is TRBV24-1 and J usage is TRBJ1-5; D is uncertain. Germline-derived CDR1 and CDR2 are KGHDR and SFDVKD. The CDR3 loop spans 13 amino acids. Trimming took off 9 bases at V and 3 bases at J, with 11 bases between the two ends.

Concerning this clonotype: This clone may be a read error of a much larger clone one base away. The chain combines TRBV6-4 with TRBJ2-2; TRBD1 or TRBD2 may be the D gene (6 bases each). Germline values: CDR1 MRHNA, CDR2 SNTAGT. The length of the CDR3 is 15 residues. DNA for the CDR3: TGTGCCCGCAGTGCCGGAGGGGGAACGGGCGGGGAGCTGTTTTTT. This codes for CARSAGGGTGGELFF.

V is TRBV20-1 and J is TRBJ2-7, with 8 bases aligning to TRBD1. J gave up 1 base and V 0 bases, and 2 bases lay outside the gene matches. CDR1 is DFQATT, CDR2 SNEGSKA, per germline (reference sequence). This CDR3 is 14 amino acids long. The CDR3: CSARDDRGSYEQYF. The CDR3 region has the DNA TGCAGTGCTAGAGATGACAGGGGATCCTACGAGCAGTACTTC.

The genes are TRBV7-8 and TRBJ2-1; D unclear. From germline, CDR1 is SGHVS and CDR2 FQNEAQ. The CDR3 is made up of 15 amino acids. Deletions cut 5 bases from V and 2 bases from J, with 13 bases between. Written as DNA, the CDR3 is TGTGCCAGCAGCCAACCGCCCTTGACCTACAATGAGCAGTTCTTC. Encoded protein: CASSQPPLTYNEQFF. Full variable domain (outside the CDR3, taken from reference TRBV7-8 and TRBJ2-1): GAGVSQSPRYKVAKRGQDVALRCDPISGHVSLFWYQQALGQGPEFLTYFQNEAQLDKSGLPSDRFFAERPEGSVSTLKIQRTQQEDSAVYLCASSQPPLTYNEQFFGPGTRLTVL.

This chain links TRBV20-1 with TRBJ1-1; unclear D gene. Trimming left V 6 bases short and J 0 bases short, with 8 bases between. The germline V gene encodes CDR1 DFQATT and CDR2 SNEGSKA (reference sequence). The CDR3 sequence is 12 residues long. The CDR3 DNA is TGCAGTGCCGAGCCAGTGAACACTGAAGCTTTCTTT. Protein product: CSAEPVNTEAFF.

The CDR3, as DNA: TGCAGCGTTGAAGATCCTGGGAGGGGGCGCAACCTCGAGACCCAGTACTTC. Translation gives CSVEDPGRGRNLETQYF. This sequence joins TRBV29-1 and TRBJ2-5, with D tentatively TRBD1 or TRBD2 (7 bases each). In germline, CDR1 is SQVTM, CDR2 ANQGSEA. The CDR3 is 17 amino acids. Trimming took 0 bases from V and 5 from J, leaving 22 bases between them.

This clonotype has only a few counts. The V gene is TRBV15, the J gene TRBJ2-5; TRBD2 aligns across 9 bases. Germline lookup yields CDR1 LNHNV and CDR2 YYDKDF (reference sequence). The V and J ends lost 3 bases and 0 bases, in that order; junction bases with no gene match: 5. This CDR3 has 16 residues. This CDR3 reads CATSSKRGVYQETQYF. CDR3 bases: TGTGCCACCAGCAGTAAGCGGGGGGTTTACCAAGAGACCCAGTACTTC. The variable domain in full, with the rest retrieved from reference TRBV15 and TRBJ2-5, is DAMVIQNPRYQVTQFGKPVTLSCSQTLNHNVMYWYQQKSSQAPKLLFHYYDKDFNNEADTPDNFQSRRPNTSFCFLDIRSPGLGDTAMYLCATSSKRGVYQETQYFGPGTRLLVL.

About this clonotype: The junction does not match germline at one end; this may be a read error. The rearrangement uses TRBV24-1 and TRBJ2-3; tentatively, D is TRBD1 (5 bases). The V gene's germline CDR1 is KGHDR and CDR2 SFDVKD. The CDR3 extends over 17 amino acids. The CDR3 sequence: CATSDLTGHLDTGTRYF. CDR3 in DNA: TGTGCCACCAGTGACCTAACAGGACATCTCGACACAGGTACGCGGTATTTT.

The rearrangement links TRBV7-2 to TRBJ2-7; tentatively, D is TRBD2 (5 bases). The CDR3 sequence is 13 residues long. Trimming took 5 bases from V and 4 from J, leaving 12 bases between them. The V gene's germline CDR1 is SGHTA and CDR2 FQGNSA. For the CDR3, the DNA is TGTGCCAGCAGCCCCGGGGTGGGGTACGAGCAGTACTTC. Its protein is CASSPGVGYEQYF.

The CDR3 bases are TGTGCCAGTCAGGGAAACACCATATATTTT. Amino acids: CASQGNTIYF. This rearrangement joins TRBV2 to TRBJ1-3; D is undetermined. The germline CDR1 and CDR2 sequences are SNHLY and FYNNEI. The length of the CDR3 is 10 residues. V gave up 9 bases and J gave up 4 bases, with 4 bases separating them.

The sample holds a few counts of this clonotype. This may stem from a read error, because a much larger clone lies one nucleotide away. Because the CDR3 is missing its conserved closing phenylalanine or tryptophan, this is likely a read error. J is TRBJ2-1 and V is TRBV2; TRBD1 matches at 9 bases. Looked up from germline, CDR1 is SNHLY and CDR2 is FYNNEI. V lost 2 bases and J lost 8; bases outside the gene matches: 13. CDR3 length: 17 amino acids. The CDR3 loop is CASSEIFWGQGGHEQFL. The CDR3 bases are TGTGCCAGCAGTGAAATATTTTGGGGACAGGGTGGTCATGAGCAGTTCCTC.

About this clonotype itself: At one end, the junction sequence differs from germline, possibly due to a read error. The chain recombines TRBV7-2 with TRBJ2-5, with 7 nucleotides matching TRBD2. The CDR3 totals 13 residues. CDR1 is SGHTA and CDR2 is FQGNSA in the germline V gene. Here the CDR3 reads CARSQRAGETQYF. The DNA for the CDR3 is TGTGCCCGCAGCCAAAGAGCGGGGGAGACCCAGTACTTC. Full variable domain (rest looked up from reference TRBV7-2 and TRBJ2-5): GAGVSQSPSNKVTEKGKDVELRCDPISGHTALYWYRQSLGQGLEFLIYFQGNSAPDKSGLPSDRFSAERTGGSVSTLTIQRTQQEDSAVYLCARSQRAGETQYFGPGTRLLVL.

This clonotype showed up just a few times. The chain combines TRBV12-3 or TRBV12-4 with TRBJ1-4; TRBD1 matches at 10 bases. Germline trimming cut 6 bases from V and 5 bases from J; bases unmatched to any gene: 3. The length of the CDR3 is 14 residues. Written as DNA, the CDR3 is TGTGCCAGCAGGAGGGACAGGGGAAATGAAAAACTGTTTTTT. Its protein product is CASRRDRGNEKLFF.

The chain uses TRBV7-9 and TRBJ2-7; perhaps TRBD1 as D (5 bases). CDR3 length: 11 residues. The V gene lost 1 base and the J gene lost 10 bases, with 8 bases spanning the gap. The germline V gene encodes CDR1 SEHNR and CDR2 FQNEAQ (reference sequence). CDR3 amino acids: CASSLDRHQYF. For the CDR3, the DNA is TGTGCCAGCAGCTTAGACAGGCACCAGTACTTC.

This clonotype was seen a handful of times. This rearrangement joins TRBV5-6 to TRBJ2-7; 8 nucleotides line up with TRBD2. V shed 3 bases, J shed 4 bases, and the junction held 9 bases outside the gene matches. Per germline, CDR1 SGHDT and CDR2 YYEEEE. This CDR3 spans 15 amino acids. CDR3 sequence (DNA): TGTGCCAGCAGCTCCACGGGAGGGGGGTTTTACGAGCAGTACTTC. Translating it yields CASSSTGGGFYEQYF.

A remark on this clonotype: A read error may produce the germline difference seen at one junction end. The CDR3, as DNA: TGTACCAGTAGTATGGCGACAGCCTACGAGCAGTACTTC. Protein product: CTSSMATAYEQYF. The chain couples TRBV19 to TRBJ2-7; possible D gene TRBD1, 5 bases. This CDR3 has 13 amino acids. Germline lookup yields CDR1 LNHDA and CDR2 SQIVND (reference sequence).